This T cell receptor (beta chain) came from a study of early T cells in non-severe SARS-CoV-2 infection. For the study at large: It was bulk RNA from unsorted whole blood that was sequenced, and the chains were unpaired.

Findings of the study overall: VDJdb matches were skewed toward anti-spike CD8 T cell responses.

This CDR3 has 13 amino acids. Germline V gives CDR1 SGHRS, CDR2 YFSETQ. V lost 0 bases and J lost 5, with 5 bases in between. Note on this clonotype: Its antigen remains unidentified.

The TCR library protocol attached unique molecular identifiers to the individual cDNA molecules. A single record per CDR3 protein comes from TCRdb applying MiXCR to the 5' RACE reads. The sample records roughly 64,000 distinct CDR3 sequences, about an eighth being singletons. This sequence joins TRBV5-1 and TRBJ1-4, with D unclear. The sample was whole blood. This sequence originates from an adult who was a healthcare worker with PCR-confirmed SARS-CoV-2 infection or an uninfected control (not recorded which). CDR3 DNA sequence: TGCGCCAGCAGCTTGGCTAGCAATGAAAAACTGTTTTTT. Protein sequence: CASSLASNEKLFF.